The present TCR beta chain was sequenced within a study of T cells in Graves' hyperthyroidism and ophthalmopathy. There were TCR beta CDR3 regions amplified from RNA transcripts. TCR CDR3 underwent first-round RT-PCR with the HTBI primer set. TCRdb ran MiXCR on the multiplex PCR reads and lists one entry per CDR3 protein. Here the sample spans about 480,000 distinct CDR3 sequences, roughly 14% being singletons. With 4 bases clipped from V and 6 bases from J, the junction kept 10 bases outside the gene matches. The germline CDR1 and CDR2 sequences are SGHRS and YFSETQ. The CDR3 runs 15 residues. This clonotype was seen only a few times. Antigen: not known. Each 10 ml fresh peripheral blood draw supplied the PBMCs. The study's findings and limits: Ophthalmopathy and stable hyperthyroidism were told apart by a 13 V-J model. Blood also contained most expanded thyroid clonotypes above 0.001.

The chain links TRBV5-1 to TRBJ2-5, with 9 bases identical to TRBD2. The sequence was collected from a woman under 30 with Graves' hyperthyroidism. The sequencing sample was made of blood. The CDR3 DNA reads TGCGCCAGCAGCGCACAAGGGACTAGCAAGCAGACCCAGTACTTC. It yields the protein CASSAQGTSKQTQYF.